One sample yielded the 16 T cell receptor beta chains listed below, sequenced in a study of T cells in localized non-small cell lung cancer. The data were produced by immunoSEQ multiplex PCR, yet TCRdb's version contains in-frame clones alone and is incomplete. The profile shows fewer than 950 clones, 21% of them singletons. This specimen consisted of normal lung tissue next to the tumor, obtained before any cancer treatment. The receptors come from a man aged 35-75 years with stage II lung adenocarcinoma.

This clone was counted once. The chain has TRBV14 and TRBJ2-3; D gene unclear. This CDR3 is 15 amino acids long. Per germline, CDR1 SGHDN and CDR2 FVKESK. Trimming took off 1 base at V and 6 bases at J, with 14 bases between the two ends. As DNA, the CDR3 is TGTGCCAGCAGCCAAGCGAGCCCCGCGGTTGATACGCAGTATTTT. This sequence encodes CASSQASPAVDTQYF.

The V call is TRBV9, the J call TRBJ1-2, with D uncertain. V was pared by 5 bases and J by 0 bases, with 8 bases between. The CDR3 spans 13 residues. In germline, CDR1 is SGDLS, CDR2 YYNGEE. The CDR3 DNA is TGTGCCAGCAGTTCCCAGGCTAACTATGGCTACACCTTC. Protein sequence: CASSSQANYGYTF. Filled out from reference TRBV9 and TRBJ1-2, the complete variable domain reads DSGVTQTPKHLITATGQRVTLRCSPRSGDLSVYWYQQSLDQGLQFLIQYYNGEERAKGNILERFSAQQFPDLHSELNLSSLELGDSALYFCASSSQANYGYTFGSGTRLTVV.

The chain joins TRBV6-8 to TRBJ1-1, with TRBD1 identical over 11 bases. Looked up from germline, CDR1 is MNHGY and CDR2 is SAAAGT. After removal of 4 bases from V and 4 bases from J, the junction contained 2 bases not matched to a gene. The CDR3 totals 14 residues. In DNA form, the CDR3 reads TGTGCCAGCAGTTCCGGGACAGGGGGCACTGAAGCTTTCTTT. It specifies CASSSGTGGTEAFF.

This chain connects TRBV12-5 to TRBJ2-1, with 8 bases identical to TRBD2. Germline values: CDR1 LGHNT, CDR2 FRNRAP. V trimming: 5 bases; J trimming: 0 bases; junction bases outside the gene matches: 6. This CDR3 has 16 amino acids. The CDR3 here is CASGTKRGNSYNEQFF. CDR3 coding DNA: TGTGCTAGTGGTACTAAGCGGGGGAACTCCTACAATGAGCAGTTCTTC. Together with reference TRBV12-5 and TRBJ2-1, the CDR3 gives the full variable domain: DARVTQTPRHKVTEMGQEVTMRCQPILGHNTVFWYRQTMMQGLELLAYFRNRAPLDDSGMPKDRFSAEMPDATLATLKIQPSEPRDSAVYFCASGTKRGNSYNEQFFGPGTRLTVL.

V and J are TRBV19 and TRBJ1-1; maybe TRBD1 (6 bases). The CDR3 spans 17 residues. Trimming removed 7 bases from V and 6 bases from J, with 27 bases in between. The germline gives CDR1 LNHDA, CDR2 SQIVND (reference sequence). CDR3 DNA: TGTGCCAGTATCCAGCGCGCGGGGCAGGGGATCCCACCTGAAGCTTTCTTT. It specifies CASIQRAGQGIPPEAFF. The full variable domain, in which reference TRBV19 and TRBJ1-1 provide the parts outside the CDR3, is DGGITQSPKYLFRKEGQNVTLSCEQNLNHDAMYWYRQDPGQGLRLIYYSQIVNDFQKGDIAEGYSVSREKKESFPLTVTSAQKNPTAFYLCASIQRAGQGIPPEAFFGQGTRLTVV.

This clone was observed a handful of times. V usage is TRBV11-3 and J usage is TRBJ2-1; 9 bases match TRBD2. CDR3 length: 15 amino acids. Germline CDR1 reads SGHNT; CDR2 reads YENEEA. The V and J ends lost 5 bases and 4 bases, in that order; junction bases with no gene match: 6. Here the CDR3 reads CASSHSGRRYNEQFF. DNA of the CDR3: TGTGCCAGCAGCCATAGCGGGAGAAGGTACAATGAGCAGTTCTTC.

The chain couples TRBV6-8 to TRBJ2-3; TRBD1 might be the D (6 bases). There are 14 residues in the CDR3. Germline lookup yields CDR1 MNHGY and CDR2 SAAAGT. Trimming removed 5 bases from V and 1 base from J, with 10 bases in between. CDR3 bases: TGTGCCAGCAGTGGACAGAGCCGCACAGATACGCAGTATTTT. As protein: CASSGQSRTDTQYF.

This clone occurred a few times. The chain recombines TRBV9 with TRBJ2-1; D call uncertain. Per germline, CDR1 SGDLS and CDR2 YYNGEE. The CDR3 consists of 15 residues. V lost 0 bases, J lost 2 bases, and 9 bases lay in between. This chain's CDR3 is CASSVAAEAYNEQFF. CDR3 DNA: TGTGCCAGCAGCGTAGCGGCTGAAGCCTACAATGAGCAGTTCTTC. The full variable domain, in which reference TRBV9 and TRBJ2-1 provide the parts outside the CDR3, is DSGVTQTPKHLITATGQRVTLRCSPRSGDLSVYWYQQSLDQGLQFLIQYYNGEERAKGNILERFSAQQFPDLHSELNLSSLELGDSALYFCASSVAAEAYNEQFFGPGTRLTVL.

The sample holds a few counts of this clone. V is TRBV19 and J is TRBJ2-7; D not certain. Per the germline V gene, CDR1 is LNHDA and CDR2 is SQIVND (reference sequence). The CDR3 contains 15 residues. With 2 bases removed from V and 6 bases from J, the gap between germline ends came to 17 bases. CDR3 in amino acids: CASSISPAPLTEQYF. CDR3 in DNA: TGTGCCAGTAGTATATCCCCTGCCCCTCTTACCGAGCAGTACTTC.

V usage is TRBV28 and J usage is TRBJ2-7; D ambiguous. The CDR3 length is 12 residues. Germline-derived CDR1 and CDR2 are MDHEN and SYDVKM. Trimming removed 6 bases at V and 6 bases at J, with 12 bases between. CDR3 bases: TGTGCCAGCAGCCTTTCCATAAGCGAGCAGTACTTC. This encodes CASSLSISEQYF.

This clone appeared a few times. This chain connects TRBV9 to TRBJ2-3, with TRBD2 matching 10 bases. The V and J ends lost 4 bases and 3 bases, in that order; junction bases with no gene match: 5. Germline V lookup: CDR1 SGDLS, CDR2 YYNGEE. This CDR3 has 15 amino acids. The CDR3 DNA reads as TGTGCCAGCAGCCCCCAACTAGCGGGGACAGATACGCAGTATTTT. Protein: CASSPQLAGTDTQYF.

The chain uses TRBV30 and TRBJ1-3; D ambiguous. Looked up from germline, CDR1 is GTSNPN and CDR2 is SVGIG (reference sequence). The CDR3 loop spans 11 amino acids. Trimming pared 5 bases from V and 7 bases from J, leaving 9 bases between. The chain's CDR3 is CAWGTENTIYF. The CDR3 coding sequence is TGTGCCTGGGGTACAGAGAACACCATATATTTT.

This clone was picked up a small number of times. This sequence joins TRBV12-5 and TRBJ2-3; D may be TRBD1 (6 bases). This CDR3 comprises 14 residues. CDR1 is LGHNT, CDR2 FRNRAP, per germline. The CDR3 loop reads CASTDRRSTDTQYF. In DNA form, the CDR3 reads TGTGCCAGCACTGACAGGCGTAGCACAGATACGCAGTATTTT.

This clone is categorized as large. The V call is TRBV10-3, the J call TRBJ1-1, with a weak D call TRBD1 (6 bases). CDR1 and CDR2 (germline): ENHRY, SYGVKD. V lost 1 base and J lost 3, with 9 bases in between. CDR3 length equals 14 residues. The CDR3 coding sequence is TGTGCCATCAGTGAGTGGGGGCAGGACACTGAAGCTTTCTTT. This codes for CAISEWGQDTEAFF.

The rearrangement joins TRBV9 to TRBJ2-5; D unresolved. CDR1 SGDLS and CDR2 YYNGEE come from the germline V gene. The CDR3 consists of 17 residues. V was cut by 0 bases and J by 2 bases, with 17 bases left in between. The CDR3 loop is CASSVGVGGGEQETQYF. The CDR3 nucleotides read TGTGCCAGCAGCGTAGGGGTCGGTGGTGGGGAACAAGAGACCCAGTACTTC.

By frequency in the sample, this clone is large (0.1 to 1%). CDR3 residues: CASSFGEVLSGNTIYF. The CDR3 nucleotides read TGTGCCAGCAGCTTCGGGGAGGTCCTCTCTGGAAACACCATATATTTT. The chain has TRBV6-8 and TRBJ1-3; no reliable D call. Trimming shortened V by 6 bases and J by 0 bases, and 15 bases separated the two germline ends. Germline lookup yields CDR1 MNHGY and CDR2 SAAAGT. This CDR3 is built from 16 residues.